This record covers a single T cell receptor (beta chain). No antigen is known for it. This record belongs to a study of early T cells in non-severe SARS-CoV-2 infection. About the research overall: The input, bulk RNA from unsorted whole blood, was sequenced, and chains were unpaired. Whole-study findings and limits: CD4 and private specificities were missed by VDJdb matching, which favored anti-spike CD8 responses.

Germline V gene data show CDR1 as GTSNPN and CDR2 as SVGIG (reference sequence). This CDR3 comprises 15 residues. The ends were cut back, 3 bases at V and 6 bases at J, with 18 bases in the middle. Individual cDNA molecules carried attached unique molecular identifiers. MiXCR was run by TCRdb on the 5' RACE reads, yielding one entry per CDR3 protein. The top ten clones hold 7.6% of a sample with 100,000 to 140,000 distinct CDR3 sequences, roughly 11% of them seen once. The source of this sequence is an adult who was a healthcare worker with PCR-confirmed SARS-CoV-2 infection or an uninfected control (not recorded which). The V gene is TRBV30, the J gene TRBJ2-1; no definite D call. The material sequenced was whole blood. The chain's CDR3 is CAWRQLFRAINEQFF. DNA of the CDR3: TGTGCCTGGAGGCAACTATTCCGAGCCATCAATGAGCAGTTCTTC. Looking up the rest from reference TRBV30 and TRBJ2-1 gives the full variable domain: SQTIHQWPATLVQPVGSPLSLECTVEGTSNPNLYWYRQAAGRGLQLLFYSVGIGQISSEVPQNLSASRPQDRQFILSSKKLLLSDSGFYLCAWRQLFRAINEQFFGPGTRLTVL.